The 20 T cell receptor beta chains below all came from one sample that was sequenced in a study of T cell responses to AZD1222 COVID-19 vaccine. Measured with immunoSEQ multiplex PCR; TCRdb has only the in-frame clones, and not every one. The table includes 110,000 or so clones, approximately 86% detected once. The specimen comprised peripheral blood, sampled on day 0 of AZD1222 vaccination. The origin of the receptors is an adult in good health.

This clone was observed a handful of times. V and J are TRBV7-7 and TRBJ2-1, with a possible D match to TRBD2 (6 bases). The germline gives CDR1 SSHAT, CDR2 FNYEAQ (reference sequence). This CDR3 has 13 amino acids. The V end lost 3 bases, the J end lost 8 bases, and 11 bases lay between the germline ends. The CDR3 loop is CASSFAGTDEQFF. The CDR3 DNA sequence: TGTGCCAGCAGCTTCGCGGGGACGGATGAGCAGTTCTTC.

This chain uses TRBV6-5 with TRBJ1-6; a possible D gene is TRBD1 (6 bases). V lost 7 bases, J lost 7 bases, and 14 bases lay in between. From germline, CDR1 is MNHEY and CDR2 SVGAGI. The CDR3 is 14 amino acids. The CDR3 loop reads CASTLQGWNSPLHF. The CDR3, as DNA: TGTGCCAGCACCCTACAGGGTTGGAATTCACCCCTCCACTTT.

J is TRBJ2-1 and V is TRBV19; possible D gene TRBD1, 6 bases. Germline CDR1 and CDR2: LNHDA and SQIVND (reference sequence). This CDR3 region has 14 residues. V lost 4 bases and J 2 bases, leaving 9 bases between the germline ends. CDR3 in amino acids: CASSKGHPYNEQFF. DNA of the CDR3: TGTGCCAGTAGTAAGGGACACCCCTACAATGAGCAGTTCTTC. Combining the CDR3 with reference TRBV19 and TRBJ2-1 gives the whole variable domain DGGITQSPKYLFRKEGQNVTLSCEQNLNHDAMYWYRQDPGQGLRLIYYSQIVNDFQKGDIAEGYSVSREKKESFPLTVTSAQKNPTAFYLCASSKGHPYNEQFFGPGTRLTVL.

In its sample, this clone was seen once. The rearrangement uses TRBV30 and TRBJ1-6, with D hard to call. The CDR3 totals 13 residues. V was clipped by 2 bases and J by 7 bases, with 9 bases between them. Germline assignment: CDR1 GTSNPN and CDR2 SVGIG (reference sequence). CDR3 sequence reads: CAWSRDNNSPLHF. The CDR3 DNA reads as TGTGCCTGGAGTAGAGATAACAATTCACCCCTCCACTTT.

V is TRBV5-1 and J is TRBJ1-2; 7 bases map to TRBD1. The CDR3 has 15 amino acids. Germline loops: CDR1 SGHRS, CDR2 YFSETQ. Trimming cost V 4 bases and J 7 bases; bases outside gene matches: 13. CDR3 coding DNA: TGCGCCAGCAGCCAACACGATGGGGCAGGGGGTGGCTACACCTTC. This codes for CASSQHDGAGGGYTF.

The chain carries TRBV30 and TRBJ1-3; TRBD1 might be the D (6 bases). V dropped 0 bases and J dropped 2 bases, with 11 bases sitting between them. This CDR3 contains 15 residues. Germline V gene sequence: CDR1 GTSNPN, CDR2 SVGIG (reference sequence). The CDR3 nucleotides are TGTGCCTGGAGTGTCACAGGGAGGACTGGAAACACCATATATTTT. Translated, it gives CAWSVTGRTGNTIYF.

J is TRBJ2-7 and V is TRBV7-9; 9 nucleotides align to TRBD1. Per germline, CDR1 SEHNR and CDR2 FQNEAQ (reference sequence). V was clipped by 3 bases and J by 5 bases; unmatched bases: 14. This CDR3 has 17 residues. CDR3 sequence reads: CASSLRANRGLGNEQYF. As DNA, the CDR3 is TGTGCCAGCAGCTTGCGGGCCAACAGGGGGCTAGGTAACGAGCAGTACTTC.

The chain links TRBV5-6 to TRBJ1-2; 9 nucleotides agree with TRBD1. The V segment lost 0 bases and the J segment 6 bases; nucleotides outside the gene matches: 9. Per the germline V gene, CDR1 is SGHDT and CDR2 is YYEEEE. The length of the CDR3 is 16 residues. The CDR3 DNA follows: TGTGCCAGCAGCTTGGGGACCGGGACAGGGTTAAATGGCTACACCTTC. Translation: CASSLGTGTGLNGYTF.

The chain uses TRBV19 and TRBJ2-1, with TRBD2 matching 9 bases. The J segment lost 2 bases and the V segment lost 7 bases, leaving 6 bases of the junction unmatched. Germline V gene lookup returns CDR1 LNHDA and CDR2 SQIVND (reference sequence). The CDR3 has 15 residues. The chain's CDR3 is CASKAGGPAYNEQFF. For the CDR3, the DNA is TGTGCCAGTAAGGCGGGGGGGCCCGCCTACAATGAGCAGTTCTTC.

This clone has only one observation. The rearrangement links TRBV30 to TRBJ1-5; possible D gene TRBD1, 6 bases. Trimming pared 1 base from V and 6 bases from J, leaving 16 bases between. The CDR3 totals 15 residues. Per germline, CDR1 GTSNPN and CDR2 SVGIG (reference sequence). In nucleotides, the CDR3 is TGTGCCTGGAGTGCGGTGCGGGGGGCCGGTCAGCCCCAGCATTTT. It is translated as CAWSAVRGAGQPQHF.

This clone was seen a handful of times. V and J are TRBV6-5 and TRBJ1-2; D might be TRBD1 (6 bases). Germline V gene data show CDR1 as MNHEY and CDR2 as SVGAGI. The V and J ends lost 10 bases and 2 bases respectively, with 17 bases between them. The CDR3 runs to 14 residues. The CDR3: CATGLQGSNYGYTF. The CDR3 coding sequence is TGTGCCACCGGACTACAGGGATCCAACTATGGCTACACCTTC.

J is TRBJ2-2 and V is TRBV9, with a tentative D call TRBD1 (6 bases). V was trimmed by 4 bases and J by 7 bases, leaving 14 bases between them. This CDR3 region has 14 residues. CDR1 is SGDLS and CDR2 is YYNGEE in the germline V gene. CDR3 coding DNA: TGTGCCAGCAGCAATGACAGGTTGGTCGGGGAGCTGTTTTTT. It specifies CASSNDRLVGELFF.

The rearrangement links TRBV27 to TRBJ1-6, with D possibly matching TRBD1 (5 bases). Trimming removed 4 bases at V and 7 bases at J, with 11 bases between. Per the germline V gene, CDR1 is MNHEY and CDR2 is SMNVEV (reference sequence). The CDR3 is 14 amino acids. The CDR3 sequence: CASSSGLGNSPLHF. CDR3 bases: TGTGCCAGCAGTTCAGGGCTAGGGAATTCACCCCTCCACTTT.

The gene calls are TRBV3-1 (or the pseudogene TRBV3-2) and TRBJ2-4; D unclear. V was shortened by 3 bases and J by 8 bases, with 11 bases between the two germline ends. Germline V CDR1 and CDR2: LGHDT, YNNKEL (reference sequence). The CDR3 spans 13 residues. CDR3 nucleotides: TGTGCCAGCAGCCATGCAAGCGAGCACATTCAGTACTTC. Its translation: CASSHASEHIQYF.

This chain joins TRBV19 and TRBJ1-5; perhaps TRBD1 as D (5 bases). Trimming pared 8 bases from V and 3 bases from J, leaving 11 bases between. CDR1 is LNHDA, CDR2 SQIVND, per germline (reference sequence). There are 13 residues in the CDR3. In nucleotides, the CDR3 is TGTGCCAGTGACGGGGGGTTCAATCAGCCCCAGCATTTT. Its translation: CASDGGFNQPQHF. The full variable domain, completed using reference TRBV19 and TRBJ1-5, is DGGITQSPKYLFRKEGQNVTLSCEQNLNHDAMYWYRQDPGQGLRLIYYSQIVNDFQKGDIAEGYSVSREKKESFPLTVTSAQKNPTAFYLCASDGGFNQPQHFGDGTRLSIL.

The V call is TRBV27, the J call TRBJ2-4, with a tentative D call TRBD1 (5 bases). CDR1 MNHEY and CDR2 SMNVEV come from the germline V gene (reference sequence). This CDR3 region has 18 residues. Trimming stripped 1 base from V and 2 bases from J, with 18 bases between. The CDR3: CASSLFPPRAASKNIQYF. The CDR3 DNA reads as TGTGCCAGCAGTTTATTCCCCCCCAGGGCCGCGTCCAAAAACATTCAGTACTTC.

V usage is TRBV3-1 (or the pseudogene TRBV3-2) and J usage is TRBJ1-1; D unresolved. The CDR3 is made up of 14 amino acids. Germline V lookup: CDR1 LGHDT, CDR2 YNNKEL (reference sequence). V lost 6 bases and J lost 5, with 16 bases in between. In DNA form, the CDR3 reads TGTGCCAGCAGTGTGGGCACCGCGGGGACTGAAGCTTTCTTT. Residues: CASSVGTAGTEAFF.

The J gene is TRBJ2-1, the V gene TRBV19, with D tentatively TRBD2 (6 bases). In germline, CDR1 is LNHDA, CDR2 SQIVND (reference sequence). Trimming removed 1 base at V and 4 bases at J, with 11 bases between. This CDR3 is built from 15 residues. The CDR3 region has the DNA TGTGCCAGTAGTATAGGACTAGGGGATTACAATGAGCAGTTCTTC. It codes for CASSIGLGDYNEQFF.

The DNA for the CDR3 is TGTGCCAGCAGTTTATCGGCAGCTAACTATGGCTACACCTTC. It is translated as CASSLSAANYGYTF. V usage is TRBV28 and J usage is TRBJ1-2; D is ambiguous. Trimming pared 1 base from V and 0 bases from J, leaving 6 bases between. The V gene's germline CDR1 is MDHEN and CDR2 SYDVKM. This CDR3 is 14 amino acids long.

This clone occurred a few times. The CDR3: CASSFGYGQPQHF. The CDR3 nucleotides read TGTGCCAGCAGTTTCGGTTATGGACAGCCCCAGCATTTT. The chain carries TRBV6-5 and TRBJ1-5; D is unresolved. V was trimmed by 4 bases and J by 7 bases, leaving 11 bases between them. Germline V gene data show CDR1 as MNHEY and CDR2 as SVGAGI. The length of the CDR3 is 13 residues.